The rows below give T cell receptor beta chains drawn from one sample of a study of cytotoxic CD8 clonotypes in ibrutinib-treated CLL. Only in-frame clones appear in the TCRdb table, and some are missing; sequencing was by immunoSEQ multiplex PCR. In the table there are a few hundred thousand clones, roughly 85% of which are singletons. Source: PBMCs, taken before ibrutinib treatment. These receptors were collected from a human donor with chronic lymphocytic leukemia. CDR3s include the opening cysteine and the closing phenylalanine or tryptophan. Each record gives: V gene, J gene, clone size, D gene, CDR3 protein, CDR3 DNA. D genes are given only for firm matches. Not all rows give a size; the values are once, few, many and, for expanded clones, a class.

>TRBV29-1|TRBJ1-1|.|.
CSARTGNTEAFF
TGCAGCGCTCGGACGGGGAACACTGAAGCTTTCTTT
>TRBV9|TRBJ2-1|.|.
CASSVGVFNEQFF
TGTGCCAGCAGCGTAGGAGTGTTCAATGAGCAGTTCTTC
>TRBV9|TRBJ1-2|.|.
CASSVEGQNYGYTF
TGTGCCAGCAGCGTAGAAGGACAGAACTATGGCTACACCTTC
>TRBV5-1|TRBJ1-3|.|TRBD1
CASSSTGILAGNTIYF
TGCGCCAGCAGCTCGACAGGGATCTTGGCTGGAAACACCATATATTTT
>TRBV15|TRBJ2-7|once|.
CATSRGAIDEQYF
TGTGCCACCAGCAGAGGAGCGATTGACGAGCAGTACTTC
>TRBV7-9|TRBJ2-1|.|.
CASSLTGANNEQFF
TGTGCCAGCAGCTTGACGGGAGCAAACAATGAGCAGTTCTTC
>TRBV27|TRBJ2-7|.|TRBD1
CASSFTQGYEQYF
TGTGCCAGCAGTTTTACACAGGGGTACGAGCAGTACTTC
>TRBV18|TRBJ2-7|.|TRBD1
CASTSRTGAYEQYF
TGTGCCAGCACAAGTCGGACAGGGGCTTACGAGCAGTACTTC
>TRBV9|TRBJ2-2|.|.
CASSVATENTGELFF
TGTGCCAGCAGCGTAGCGACCGAGAACACCGGGGAGCTGTTTTTT
>TRBV9|TRBJ2-1|.|TRBD2
CASSAGLAGRNEQFF
TGTGCCAGCAGCGCGGGACTAGCGGGCAGGAATGAGCAGTTCTTC
>TRBV18|TRBJ1-1|.|.
CASSPLRTALNTEAFF
TGTGCCAGCTCACCACTTAGGACAGCTTTGAACACTGAAGCTTTCTTT
>TRBV9|TRBJ2-3|.|.
CASSVTSYTDTQYF
TGTGCCAGCAGCGTAACAAGTTACACAGATACGCAGTATTTT
>TRBV5-1|TRBJ2-3|.|TRBD2
CASSLAGGSSGDTQYF
TGCGCCAGCAGCTTGGCAGGCGGGAGCTCTGGAGATACGCAGTATTTT
>TRBV20-1|TRBJ2-1|.|.
CSARDIRVPFF
TGCAGTGCTAGAGATATAAGGGTCCCGTTCTTC
>TRBV5-1|TRBJ1-3|once|.
CASSQQLGTGNTIYF
TGCGCCAGCAGCCAGCAACTAGGGACTGGAAACACCATATATTTT
>TRBV10-2|TRBJ2-3|few|TRBD2
CASSETSGRAIDTQYF
TGCGCCAGCAGTGAGACTAGCGGGAGGGCCATAGATACGCAGTATTTT
>TRBV6-1|TRBJ1-1|.|.
CASNPPPGGTEAFF
TGTGCCAGCAACCCCCCCCCAGGAGGCACTGAAGCTTTCTTT
>TRBV4-1|TRBJ1-5|few|.
CASSQVDMGFSNQPQHF
TGCGCCAGCAGCCAAGTGGACATGGGGTTTAGCAATCAGCCCCAGCATTTT
>TRBV5-1|TRBJ1-3|.|.
CASSAQGSGNTIYF
TGCGCCAGCAGCGCCCAAGGCAGTGGAAACACCATATATTTT
>TRBV15|TRBJ2-3|.|.
CATSRDPRVGKDTQYF
TGTGCCACCAGCAGAGATCCGCGTGTAGGAAAAGATACGCAGTATTTT
>TRBV4-3|TRBJ1-2|.|.
CASSQAPSYGYTF
TGCGCCAGCAGCCAAGCCCCCTCGTATGGCTACACCTTC
>TRBV25-1|TRBJ2-7|once|.
CASKGVSYQYF
TGTGCCAGCAAGGGGGTTTCATATCAGTACTTC
>TRBV30|TRBJ2-5|.|TRBD1
CAWSPGGETQYF
TGTGCCTGGAGTCCAGGGGGAGAGACCCAGTACTTC
>TRBV19|TRBJ1-2|.|.
CASTLSSLQANYGYTF
TGTGCCAGTACCCTATCTTCGTTGCAAGCTAACTATGGCTACACCTTC
>TRBV7-9|TRBJ1-2|.|TRBD1
CASSLTGGGRGYTF
TGTGCCAGCAGCCTGACAGGGGGTGGTCGTGGCTACACCTTC